The rows below give T cell receptor beta chains drawn from one sample of a study of blood T cell repertoires in COVID-19. Sequencing was performed with immunoSEQ multiplex PCR; in TCRdb, only in-frame clones are kept and a portion is missing. The data show 110,000 or so clones, roughly four fifths seen once. Sequencing used peripheral blood. The receptors were sampled from a human donor in a cohort sampled during active COVID-19. Both conserved end residues are part of each CDR3. A D gene is named only where the DNA matches it firmly. Clone size is not always given. Where it is, it says once, few, many or a class for expanded clones.

J,D,V,size,DNA,CDR3
TRBJ2-3,TRBD1,TRBV5-4,few,TGTGCCAGCAGCTCACGACAGGGGTCAGATACGCAGTATTTT,CASSSRQGSDTQYF
TRBJ1-2,TRBD1,TRBV4-3,few,TGCGCCAGCAGCCAAACTACAGGGGGCGCCTACTATGGCTACACCTTC,CASSQTTGGAYYGYTF
TRBJ1-2,TRBD1,TRBV3-1/TRBV3-2,NA,TGTGCCAGCAGCCGGGACAGGGCGCGAGGCTACACCTTC,CASSRDRARGYTF
TRBJ2-3,TRBD2,TRBV5-6,NA,TGTGCCAGCAGCTTGCAGCGGGGGGCAAGGGATACGCAGTATTTT,CASSLQRGARDTQYF
TRBJ1-4,TRBD1,TRBV4-1,NA,TGCGCCAGCAGCCAAACCCCGACAGGGGATTGGGAAAAACTGTTTTTT,CASSQTPTGDWEKLFF
TRBJ2-2,TRBD1,TRBV7-8,NA,TGTGCCAGCAGCTTAGGTTGGCAGGGGGCCCGCGGGACCGGGGAGCTGTTTTTT,CASSLGWQGARGTGELFF
TRBJ1-1,NA,TRBV7-5,NA,TGTGTCAGAAGCTTACCCCCGAATACCCCCGGGACAACGAGGAAGACAGCTTTCTTT,CVRSLPPNTPGTTRKTAFF
TRBJ1-2,NA,TRBV6-5,NA,TGTGCCAGCATTTTCCGGGGCTATGGCTACACCTTC,CASIFRGYGYTF
TRBJ2-5,TRBD1,TRBV29-1,NA,TGCAGCGTTGAGGGGACAGGGGGCTTCGAGACCCAGTACTTC,CSVEGTGGFETQYF
TRBJ2-1,TRBD2,TRBV5-1,NA,TGCGCCAGCAGCTTAGGTAGCGGGGACTACAATGAGCAGTTCTTC,CASSLGSGDYNEQFF
TRBJ2-3,NA,TRBV7-9,NA,TGTGCCAGCAGCTTGTCTGAGGGAATCACAGATACGCAGTATTTT,CASSLSEGITDTQYF
TRBJ2-7,TRBD1,TRBV4-2,many,TGTGCCAGCAGCCAAGAGAGGACAGGGGGCTACGAGCAGTACTTC,CASSQERTGGYEQYF
TRBJ2-3,NA,TRBV3-1/TRBV3-2,NA,TGTGCCAGCAGCCAGCCGGGTACAGATACGCAGTATTTT,CASSQPGTDTQYF
TRBJ1-4,NA,TRBV5-1,NA,TGCGCCAGCAGCACTGGGACATCAAGCAAGTCTAATGAAAAACTGTTTTTT,CASSTGTSSKSNEKLFF
TRBJ2-1,TRBD1,TRBV12-5,once,TGTGCTAGTGGTCCCGGACAGGGGTCCTACAATGAGCAGTTCTTC,CASGPGQGSYNEQFF
TRBJ1-3,NA,TRBV25-1,NA,TGTGCCAGCAGCCTCTCCGGTTCCTCAAGCTCTGGAAACACCATATATTTT,CASSLSGSSSSGNTIYF
TRBJ2-5,NA,TRBV7-8,NA,TGTGCCAGCAGCTTAGTACTAGCCGGGCAAGAGACCCAGTACTTC,CASSLVLAGQETQYF
TRBJ1-4,NA,TRBV5-5,NA,TGTGCCAGCAGCCGGACAGACGGTCGGGAAAAACTGTTTTTT,CASSRTDGREKLFF
TRBJ2-5,TRBD1,TRBV7-2,NA,TGTGCCAGCAGCTTACGAGGGACAGGGGAAGAGACCCAGTACTTC,CASSLRGTGEETQYF
TRBJ1-5,NA,TRBV11-2,NA,TGTGCCAGCAGCTTATCTTCAGGGGATCAGCCCCAGCATTTT,CASSLSSGDQPQHF
TRBJ1-2,TRBD1,TRBV29-1,NA,TGCAGCGTGGGGACAGGGGATTATGGCTACACCTTC,CSVGTGDYGYTF
TRBJ2-7,TRBD1,TRBV6-5,NA,TGTGCCAGCAGAGGGACAGGCTACGAGCAGTACTTC,CASRGTGYEQYF